A single sample is the source of the 4 T cell receptor beta chains below, sequenced in a study of spatial heterogeneity in lung cancer. Notes on the study in general: Tracking of tumor mutation counts was seen in expanded intratumoral alpha and beta TCR counts.

The time point: sample taken at primary tumor resection. Their antigen targets remain unknown. TCRdb processed the 5' RACE reads anew with MiXCR; each CDR3 protein has one entry. The sample yields fewer than 7,000 distinct CDR3 sequences, 11% to 15% seen once. The sequences come from lung tumor tissue, collected at surgery. Every receptor here comes from a male donor with early-stage non-small cell lung cancer.

The chain joins TRBV4-1 to TRBJ2-7, with D unclear. Germline V gene data show CDR1 as MGHRA and CDR2 as YSYEKL. The ends were cut back, 1 base at V and 8 bases at J, with 12 bases in the middle. This CDR3 spans 13 amino acids. CDR3 DNA: TGCGCCAGCAGCCAAGCTTCCTACACCCAGCAGTACTTC. Protein: CASSQASYTQQYF.

A remark on this clonotype: A much larger clone is a single base away; this may be a read error. The J gene is TRBJ2-1, the V gene TRBV20-1; possibly TRBD1 for D (6 bases). From germline, CDR1 is DFQATT and CDR2 SNEGSKA (reference sequence). The CDR3 covers 11 residues. The DNA for the CDR3 is TGCGGTGCTCTCAGGGGTGGCGAGCAGTTCTTC. It codes for CGALRGGEQFF.

Sample share makes this clonotype large. The chain links TRBV12-3 or TRBV12-4 to TRBJ2-1; 8 bases match TRBD2. Germline trimming cut 3 bases from V and 6 bases from J; bases unmatched to any gene: 7. The CDR3 has 15 amino acids. The CDR3 coding sequence is TGTGCCAGCAGTTTGACTAGCGCTTACTCCAATGAGCAGTTCTTC. This encodes CASSLTSAYSNEQFF.

The table lists this clonotype with many counts. V is TRBV6-5 and J is TRBJ2-1, with a weak D call TRBD2 (6 bases). Germline CDR1 MNHEY, CDR2 SVGAGI. V was trimmed by 6 bases and J by 5 bases, leaving 20 bases between them. The CDR3 sequence is 16 residues long. The CDR3 sequence: CASSHLTGRTNNEQFF. The CDR3 DNA reads TGTGCCAGCAGCCACCTTACCGGGCGGACTAACAATGAGCAGTTCTTC.